These T cell receptor beta chains were read from a single sample in a study of T cell changes during pregnancy in multiple sclerosis. Sequencing used immunoSEQ multiplex PCR; TCRdb keeps in-frame clones, though not all of them. The sample holds 60,000 to 85,000 clones; about 94% are singletons and the top ten take around 0.6%. Sequences were derived from peripheral blood, sampled in the third trimester of pregnancy. The receptors were gathered from a female donor with multiple sclerosis, enrolled in a pregnancy study. Both conserved end residues are part of each CDR3. The order of the fields is CDR3 length, clone size, V gene, J gene, D gene, CDR3 DNA, CDR3 protein. The D gene is left open where the match is weak. Where a row states a size, it is once, few, many or the class of an expanded clone; other rows omit it.

length: 11; size: -; V: TRBV5-1; J: TRBJ2-5; D: -; DNA: TGCGCCAGCAGCTTTAGAGAGACCCAGTACTTC; CDR3: CASSFRETQYF
length: 15; size: -; V: TRBV7-9; J: TRBJ2-3; D: TRBD1; DNA: TGTGCCAGCAGCCAGATCGTAGGGGGCGAAGATACGCAGTATTTT; CDR3: CASSQIVGGEDTQYF
length: 17; size: -; V: TRBV28; J: TRBJ1-6; D: -; DNA: TGTGCCAGCACCCCCCGGGGCGGGAAGGCATTTAATTCACCCCTCCACTTT; CDR3: CASTPRGGKAFNSPLHF
length: 14; size: -; V: TRBV19; J: TRBJ1-2; D: -; DNA: TGTGCCAGTACCCAGGTGGGCAGAAGTTATGGCTACACCTTC; CDR3: CASTQVGRSYGYTF
length: 15; size: -; V: TRBV6-1; J: TRBJ1-1; D: -; DNA: TGTGCCAGCAGTGAAGCAACTGAGGGTAAGAATGAAGCTTTCTTT; CDR3: CASSEATEGKNEAFF
length: 16; size: -; V: TRBV19; J: TRBJ2-7; D: TRBD1; DNA: TGTGCCAGTAGTTCCTTATACAGGGGTGTTCCCTACGAGCAGTACTTC; CDR3: CASSSLYRGVPYEQYF
length: 13; size: -; V: TRBV5-4; J: TRBJ1-2; D: -; DNA: TGTGCCAGCAGCTTGGCAACAAACTATGGCTACACCTTC; CDR3: CASSLATNYGYTF
length: 15; size: -; V: TRBV2; J: TRBJ2-2; D: -; DNA: TGTGCCAGCATTCCCGGTCGAGGGTTCGCCGGGGAGCTGTTTTTT; CDR3: CASIPGRGFAGELFF
length: 15; size: -; V: TRBV6-6; J: TRBJ1-1; D: TRBD1; DNA: TGTGCCAGCAGTTACCCGACAGGGATGGACACTGAAGCTTTCTTT; CDR3: CASSYPTGMDTEAFF
length: 13; size: -; V: TRBV30; J: TRBJ1-1; D: TRBD1; DNA: TGTGCCTGGAGGACAGGGGGCTACACTGAAGCTTTCTTT; CDR3: CAWRTGGYTEAFF
length: 14; size: -; V: TRBV7-3; J: TRBJ2-2; D: -; DNA: TGTGCCAGCAGCTTCGGAGCGAACACCGGGGAGCTGTTTTTT; CDR3: CASSFGANTGELFF
length: 15; size: -; V: TRBV2; J: TRBJ2-1; D: TRBD2; DNA: TGTGCCAGCAGTGGACTAGCGGGGGGAGACAATGAGCAGTTCTTC; CDR3: CASSGLAGGDNEQFF
length: 11; size: once; V: TRBV10-3; J: TRBJ1-2; D: -; DNA: TGTGCCATCAGCAGATCCGATGGCTACACCTTC; CDR3: CAISRSDGYTF
length: 17; size: -; V: TRBV7-9; J: TRBJ1-1; D: -; DNA: TGTGCCAGCAGTCAAGGGATAACAGGGTCCTTGAACACTGAAGCTTTCTTT; CDR3: CASSQGITGSLNTEAFF
length: 14; size: -; V: TRBV18; J: TRBJ2-2; D: -; DNA: TGTGCCAGCTCACCACTACAAAACACCGGGGAGCTGTTTTTT; CDR3: CASSPLQNTGELFF
length: 17; size: few; V: TRBV10-3; J: TRBJ2-3; D: -; DNA: TGTGCCATCAGTGAGTCGGCGGGGGCTTGGGGCACAGATACGCAGTATTTT; CDR3: CAISESAGAWGTDTQYF
length: 14; size: once; V: TRBV5-5; J: TRBJ1-2; D: -; DNA: TGTGCCAGCAGCTTGGGTCCGGGAAACTTTGGCTACACCTTC; CDR3: CASSLGPGNFGYTF
length: 18; size: -; V: TRBV7-8; J: TRBJ2-3; D: -; DNA: TGTGCCAGCAGCTTAGTTTGGGGCGGGCGGGGTTATACAGATACGCAGTATTTT; CDR3: CASSLVWGGRGYTDTQYF
length: 14; size: -; V: TRBV30; J: TRBJ1-4; D: TRBD1; DNA: TGTGCCTGGACTGGGACAGGGCTGGGGGAAAAACTGTTTTTT; CDR3: CAWTGTGLGEKLFF
length: 13; size: -; V: TRBV12-5; J: TRBJ1-5; D: -; DNA: TGTGCTAGTGGTTTCGGGGACAATCAGCCCCAGCATTTT; CDR3: CASGFGDNQPQHF
length: 17; size: -; V: TRBV18; J: TRBJ2-1; D: -; DNA: TGTGCCAGCTCTATGCTCCGCGTTCAGGCCTTGGGCGATGAGCAGTTCTTC; CDR3: CASSMLRVQALGDEQFF
length: 12; size: -; V: TRBV5-6; J: TRBJ1-2; D: -; DNA: TGTGCCAGCAGCTTGGGGCCCGATGGCTACACCTTC; CDR3: CASSLGPDGYTF
length: 14; size: once; V: TRBV7-3; J: TRBJ2-1; D: -; DNA: TGTGCCAGCAGCACCGCGGGGGCCATAAATGAGCAGTTCTTC; CDR3: CASSTAGAINEQFF
length: 18; size: -; V: TRBV5-5; J: TRBJ1-5; D: TRBD1; DNA: TGTGCCAGCAGCCCGTCCGGGACAGGGGGCGTTAGCAATCAGCCCCAGCATTTT; CDR3: CASSPSGTGGVSNQPQHF
length: 13; size: -; V: TRBV7-2; J: TRBJ1-2; D: -; DNA: TGTGCCAGCAGCTTAGCGACAGTAGGTGGCTACACCTTC; CDR3: CASSLATVGGYTF
length: 13; size: -; V: TRBV5-4; J: TRBJ1-2; D: -; DNA: TGTGCCAGCATCCCTGGGGGGGGGTATGGCTACACCTTC; CDR3: CASIPGGGYGYTF
length: 12; size: -; V: TRBV6-1; J: TRBJ2-7; D: -; DNA: TGTGCCAGCACCCCAGGGAACTACGAGCAGTACTTC; CDR3: CASTPGNYEQYF
length: 14; size: -; V: TRBV7-9; J: TRBJ2-5; D: -; DNA: TGTGCCAGCAGCTTTGAAGAGAACGGGGAGACCCAGTACTTC; CDR3: CASSFEENGETQYF
length: 17; size: -; V: TRBV12-5; J: TRBJ2-7; D: TRBD1; DNA: TGTGCTAGTGGTTTGGTACAGGGGACAGCCCACTCCTACGAGCAGTACTTC; CDR3: CASGLVQGTAHSYEQYF
length: 13; size: -; V: TRBV19; J: TRBJ1-4; D: TRBD1; DNA: TGTGCCAGTAGAAGGACAGGACCTGAAAAACTGTTTTTT; CDR3: CASRRTGPEKLFF
length: 14; size: -; V: TRBV4-3; J: TRBJ1-2; D: TRBD1; DNA: TGCGCCAGCAGCCGGGACAGATCTAACTATGGCTACACCTTC; CDR3: CASSRDRSNYGYTF
length: 13; size: -; V: TRBV6-4; J: TRBJ1-5; D: -; DNA: TGTGCCAGCAGTGAAGGGCAGGGACAGCCCCAGCATTTT; CDR3: CASSEGQGQPQHF
length: 16; size: -; V: TRBV18; J: TRBJ1-2; D: -; DNA: TGTGCCAGCTCACCACAAGGGGCAGGGCAAGTATATGGCTACACCTTC; CDR3: CASSPQGAGQVYGYTF
length: 16; size: -; V: TRBV5-1; J: TRBJ1-2; D: -; DNA: TGCGCCAGCAGCGGAGGCTCAGTTATCAGAAACTATGGCTACACCTTC; CDR3: CASSGGSVIRNYGYTF
length: 15; size: -; V: TRBV7-2; J: TRBJ2-1; D: -; DNA: TGTGCCAGCAGCTTTCTCGCGGGGATCGACAATGAGCAGTTCTTC; CDR3: CASSFLAGIDNEQFF
length: 14; size: -; V: TRBV4-3; J: TRBJ1-4; D: -; DNA: TGCGCCAGCAGCCAAGATGCCTCCCCCGGGGAACTGTTTTTT; CDR3: CASSQDASPGELFF
length: 15; size: -; V: TRBV16; J: TRBJ2-3; D: -; DNA: TGTGCCAGCAGCGATATGATTCAGAGCACAGATACGCAGTATTTT; CDR3: CASSDMIQSTDTQYF
length: 13; size: -; V: TRBV27; J: TRBJ1-1; D: -; DNA: TGTGCCAGCAGAAACAGGATTAACGCTGAAGCTTTCTTT; CDR3: CASRNRINAEAFF
length: 15; size: -; V: TRBV10-3; J: TRBJ1-1; D: -; DNA: TGTGCCATCAGTGAGGTAGGGACACCCGGAGGTGAAGCTTTCTTT; CDR3: CAISEVGTPGGEAFF
length: 14; size: -; V: TRBV9; J: TRBJ2-1; D: -; DNA: TGTGCCAGCAGCCCCCCAGGGGGGCACGATGAGCAGTTCTTC; CDR3: CASSPPGGHDEQFF
length: 14; size: -; V: TRBV13; J: TRBJ2-7; D: TRBD2; DNA: TGTGCCAGCAGCTCCGGCCCGGGGGGGGCCGAATCGTACTTC; CDR3: CASSSGPGGAESYF
length: 15; size: -; V: TRBV5-1; J: TRBJ1-5; D: TRBD1; DNA: TGCGCCAGCAGCCCCGGGACAGGCCGCAATCAGCCCCAGCATTTT; CDR3: CASSPGTGRNQPQHF
length: 13; size: -; V: TRBV6-4; J: TRBJ1-2; D: -; DNA: TGTGCCAGCAGCGATTGGGCCGCAGATGGCTACACCTTC; CDR3: CASSDWAADGYTF
length: 15; size: few; V: TRBV5-1; J: TRBJ1-2; D: TRBD1; DNA: TGCGCCAGCAGCAACCGGGACAGGAAAGAATATGGCTACACCTTC; CDR3: CASSNRDRKEYGYTF
length: 18; size: -; V: TRBV19; J: TRBJ1-5; D: TRBD1; DNA: TGTGCCAGTAGTAGGCGGACAGGGGGCCTAGATAGCAATCAGCCCCAGCATTTT; CDR3: CASSRRTGGLDSNQPQHF
length: 15; size: once; V: TRBV18; J: TRBJ2-2; D: TRBD1; DNA: TGTGCCAGCTCACCGGGGACAGTTAACACCGGGGAGCTGTTTTTT; CDR3: CASSPGTVNTGELFF
length: 18; size: -; V: TRBV9; J: TRBJ2-7; D: -; DNA: TGTGCCAGCAGCGTAGATCCCCAGGGCAGGGGTCCCCTCTACGAGCAGTACTTC; CDR3: CASSVDPQGRGPLYEQYF
length: 16; size: -; V: TRBV27; J: TRBJ2-5; D: TRBD1; DNA: TGTGCCAGCAGTTTTCGGGGGACAGGGCCTTCAGAGACCCAGTACTTC; CDR3: CASSFRGTGPSETQYF
length: 16; size: -; V: TRBV7-2; J: TRBJ1-2; D: -; DNA: TGTGCCAGCAGCTTAGGGGGGACATTGGCTAACTATGGCTACACCTTC; CDR3: CASSLGGTLANYGYTF